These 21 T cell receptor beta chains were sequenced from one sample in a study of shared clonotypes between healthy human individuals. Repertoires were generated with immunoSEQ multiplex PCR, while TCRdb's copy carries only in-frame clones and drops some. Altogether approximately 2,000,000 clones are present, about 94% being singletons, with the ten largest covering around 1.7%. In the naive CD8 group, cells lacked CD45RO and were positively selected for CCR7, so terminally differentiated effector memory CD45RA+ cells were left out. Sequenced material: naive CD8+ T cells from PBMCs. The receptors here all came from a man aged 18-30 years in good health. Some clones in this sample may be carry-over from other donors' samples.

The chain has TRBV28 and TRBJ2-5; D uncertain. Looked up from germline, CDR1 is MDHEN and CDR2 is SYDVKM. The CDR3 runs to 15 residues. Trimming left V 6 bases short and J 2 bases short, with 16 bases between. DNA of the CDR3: TGTGCCAGCAGCCCCCTAACAGCGACGCAAGAGACCCAGTACTTC. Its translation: CASSPLTATQETQYF.

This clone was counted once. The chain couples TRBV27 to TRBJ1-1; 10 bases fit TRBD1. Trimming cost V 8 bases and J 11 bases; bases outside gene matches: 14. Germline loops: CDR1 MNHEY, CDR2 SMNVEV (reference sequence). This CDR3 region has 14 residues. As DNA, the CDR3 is TGTGCCAGCCGGGTGACAGGGGGCGGGATTGGGGCTTTCTTT. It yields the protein CASRVTGGGIGAFF.

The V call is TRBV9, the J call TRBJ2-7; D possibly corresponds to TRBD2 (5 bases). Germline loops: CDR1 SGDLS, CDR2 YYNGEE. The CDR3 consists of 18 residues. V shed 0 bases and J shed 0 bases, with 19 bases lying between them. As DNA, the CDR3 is TGTGCCAGCAGCGTAGGTATCTGGGCGGGTAAGGACTCCTACGAGCAGTACTTC. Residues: CASSVGIWAGKDSYEQYF.

In DNA form, the CDR3 reads TGTGCCAGTGGAAGCTCTGGAAACACCATATATTTT. It encodes CASGSSGNTIYF. This rearrangement joins TRBV6-5 to TRBJ1-3; the D is unclear. The CDR3 covers 12 residues. The germline V and J ends were trimmed by 9 bases and 0 bases, with 6 bases remaining between them. CDR1 MNHEY and CDR2 SVGAGI come from the germline V gene.

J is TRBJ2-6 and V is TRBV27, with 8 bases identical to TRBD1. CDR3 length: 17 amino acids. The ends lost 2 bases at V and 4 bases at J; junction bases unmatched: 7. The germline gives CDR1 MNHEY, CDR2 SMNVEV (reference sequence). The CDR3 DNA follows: TGTGCCAGCAGTTTAATCGGGACAGGTTCCGGGGCCAACGTCCTGACTTTC. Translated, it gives CASSLIGTGSGANVLTF.

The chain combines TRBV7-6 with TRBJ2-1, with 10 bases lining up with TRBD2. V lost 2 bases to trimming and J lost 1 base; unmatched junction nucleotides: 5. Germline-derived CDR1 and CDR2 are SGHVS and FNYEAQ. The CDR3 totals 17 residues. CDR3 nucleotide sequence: TGTGCCAGCAGCTTACGGCTAGCGGGAGCGTCCTACAATGAGCAGTTCTTC. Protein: CASSLRLAGASYNEQFF.

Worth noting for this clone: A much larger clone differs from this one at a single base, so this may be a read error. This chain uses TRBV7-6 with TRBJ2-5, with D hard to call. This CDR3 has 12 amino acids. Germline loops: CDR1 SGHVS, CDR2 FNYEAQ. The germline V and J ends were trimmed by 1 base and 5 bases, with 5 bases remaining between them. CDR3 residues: CASSLVGETQYF. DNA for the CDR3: TGTGCCAGCAGCTTAGTCGGGGAGACCCAGTACTTC. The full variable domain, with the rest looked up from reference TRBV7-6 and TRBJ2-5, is GAGVSQSPRYKVTKRGQDVALRCDPISGHVSLYWYRQALGQGPEFLTYFNYEAQQDKSGLPNDRFSAERPEGSISTLTIQRTEQRDSAMYRCASSLVGETQYFGPGTRLLVL.

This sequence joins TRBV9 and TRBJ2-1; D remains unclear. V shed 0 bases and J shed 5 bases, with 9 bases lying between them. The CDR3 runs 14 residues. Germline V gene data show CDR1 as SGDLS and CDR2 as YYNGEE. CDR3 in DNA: TGTGCCAGCAGCGTAGGGGCTTCCAACAATGAGCAGTTCTTC. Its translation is CASSVGASNNEQFF.

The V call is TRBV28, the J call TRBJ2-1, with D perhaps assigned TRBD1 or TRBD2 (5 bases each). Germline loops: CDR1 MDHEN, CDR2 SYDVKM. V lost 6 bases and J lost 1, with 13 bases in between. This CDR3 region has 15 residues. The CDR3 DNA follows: TGTGCCAGCAGCTCCGGGACCCTATCCTACAATGAGCAGTTCTTC. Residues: CASSSGTLSYNEQFF. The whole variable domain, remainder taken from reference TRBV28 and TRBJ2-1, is DVKVTQSSRYLVKRTGEKVFLECVQDMDHENMFWYRQDPGLGLRLIYFSYDVKMKEKGDIPEGYSVSREKKERFSLILESASTNQTSMYLCASSSGTLSYNEQFFGPGTRLTVL.

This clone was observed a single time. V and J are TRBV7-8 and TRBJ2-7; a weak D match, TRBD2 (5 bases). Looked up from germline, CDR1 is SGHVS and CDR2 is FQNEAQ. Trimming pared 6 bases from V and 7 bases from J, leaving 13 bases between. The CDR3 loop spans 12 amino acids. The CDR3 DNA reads TGTGCCAGCAGATCCTCAGGCGGGGAGCAGTACTTC. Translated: CASRSSGGEQYF.

The CDR3 coding sequence is TGTGCCAGTAGTATAGAGCATCCCCCCCGGGCTCCGAGGCACAATGAGCAGTTCTTC. Protein product: CASSIEHPPRAPRHNEQFF. The V and J genes are TRBV19 and TRBJ2-1; D is undetermined. The CDR3 runs to 19 residues. Looked up from germline, CDR1 is LNHDA and CDR2 is SQIVND (reference sequence). The V gene lost 0 bases and the J gene lost 5 bases, with 23 bases spanning the gap.

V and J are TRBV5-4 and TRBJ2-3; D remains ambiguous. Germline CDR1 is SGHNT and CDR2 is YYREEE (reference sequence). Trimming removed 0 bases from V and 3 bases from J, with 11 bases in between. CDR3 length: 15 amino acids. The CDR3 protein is CASSLDLELTDTQYF. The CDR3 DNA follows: TGTGCCAGCAGCTTGGATCTAGAACTGACAGATACGCAGTATTTT.

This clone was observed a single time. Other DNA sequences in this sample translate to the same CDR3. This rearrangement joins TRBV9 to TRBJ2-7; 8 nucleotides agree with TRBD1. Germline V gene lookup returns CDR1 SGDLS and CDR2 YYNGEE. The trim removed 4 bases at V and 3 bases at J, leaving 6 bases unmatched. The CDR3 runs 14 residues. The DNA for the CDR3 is TGTGCCAGCAGCACCGGGACAGGCAACTACGAGCAGTACTTC. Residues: CASSTGTGNYEQYF.

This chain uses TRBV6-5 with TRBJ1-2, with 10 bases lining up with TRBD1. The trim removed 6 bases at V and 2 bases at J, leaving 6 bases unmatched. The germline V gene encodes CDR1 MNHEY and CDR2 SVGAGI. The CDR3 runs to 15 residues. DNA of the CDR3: TGTGCCAGCAGCTCCCGGGACAGGGGAAACTATGGCTACACCTTC. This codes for CASSSRDRGNYGYTF.

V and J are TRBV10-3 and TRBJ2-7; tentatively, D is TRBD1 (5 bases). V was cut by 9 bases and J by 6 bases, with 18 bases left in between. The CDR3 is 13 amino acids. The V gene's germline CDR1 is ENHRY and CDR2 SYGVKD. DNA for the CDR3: TGTGCCATTGCACAGGACGATCGACGCGAGCAGTACTTC. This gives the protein CAIAQDDRREQYF.

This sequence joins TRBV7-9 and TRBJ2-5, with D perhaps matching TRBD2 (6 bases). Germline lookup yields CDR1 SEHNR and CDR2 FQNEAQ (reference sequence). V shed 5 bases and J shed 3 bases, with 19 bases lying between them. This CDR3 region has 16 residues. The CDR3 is CASSQAAGPSEETQYF. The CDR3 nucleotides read TGTGCCAGCAGCCAGGCGGCGGGACCATCAGAAGAGACCCAGTACTTC. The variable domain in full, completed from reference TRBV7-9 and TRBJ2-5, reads DTGVSQNPRHKITKRGQNVTFRCDPISEHNRLYWYRQTLGQGPEFLTYFQNEAQLEKSRLLSDRFSAERPKGSFSTLEIQRTEQGDSAMYLCASSQAAGPSEETQYFGPGTRLLVL.

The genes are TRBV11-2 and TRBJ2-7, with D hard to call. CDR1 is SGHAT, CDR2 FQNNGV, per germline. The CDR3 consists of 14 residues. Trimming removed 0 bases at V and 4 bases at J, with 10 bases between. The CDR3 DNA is TGTGCCAGCAGCTTAGAGACGGCTTGGTACGAGCAGTACTTC. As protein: CASSLETAWYEQYF. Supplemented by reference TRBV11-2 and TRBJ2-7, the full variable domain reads EAGVAQSPRYKIIEKRQSVAFWCNPISGHATLYWYQQILGQGPKLLIQFQNNGVVDDSQLPKDRFSAERLKGVDSTLKIQPAKLEDSAVYLCASSLETAWYEQYFGPGTRLTVT.

The CDR3 nucleotides are TGTGCCAGCAGCTGGCACCGGGACAGGGAACAGAGCAATCAGCCCCAGCATTTT. Amino acids: CASSWHRDREQSNQPQHF. The chain is built from TRBV7-8 and TRBJ1-5; 9 bases agree with TRBD1. CDR1 and CDR2 (germline): SGHVS, FQNEAQ. The CDR3 is made up of 18 amino acids. Trimming removed 4 bases from V and 1 base from J; junction bases left unmatched: 11.

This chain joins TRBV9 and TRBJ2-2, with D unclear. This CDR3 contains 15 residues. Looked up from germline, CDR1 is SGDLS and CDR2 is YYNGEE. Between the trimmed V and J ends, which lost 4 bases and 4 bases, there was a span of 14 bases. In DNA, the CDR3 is TGTGCCAGCAGCTGGGAAGCGTTTGTCACCGGGGAGCTGTTTTTT. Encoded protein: CASSWEAFVTGELFF.

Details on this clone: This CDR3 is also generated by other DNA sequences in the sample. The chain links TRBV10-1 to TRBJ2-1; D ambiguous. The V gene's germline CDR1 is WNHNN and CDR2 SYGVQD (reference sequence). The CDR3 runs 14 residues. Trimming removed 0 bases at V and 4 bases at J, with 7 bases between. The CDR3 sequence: CASSESGSYNEQFF. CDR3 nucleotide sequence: TGCGCCAGCAGTGAGTCGGGCAGTTACAATGAGCAGTTCTTC.

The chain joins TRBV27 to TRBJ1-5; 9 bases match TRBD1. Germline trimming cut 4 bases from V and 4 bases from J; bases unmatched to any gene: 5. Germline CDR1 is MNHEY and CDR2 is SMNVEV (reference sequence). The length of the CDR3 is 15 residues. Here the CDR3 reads CASSSGTGRNQPQHF. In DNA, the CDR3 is TGTGCCAGCAGTTCCGGGACAGGGCGGAATCAGCCCCAGCATTTT.